This T cell receptor beta chain was obtained from a study of cytomegalovirus exposure and HLA in healthy donors. The assay was immunoSEQ multiplex PCR, and TCRdb's table has in-frame clones only and misses some. The profile shows tens of thousands of clones, around 90% of them singletons. After removal of 4 bases from V and 4 bases from J, the junction contained 22 bases not matched to a gene. The CDR3 is 20 residues long. CDR1 and CDR2 (germline): LNHDA, SQIVND (reference sequence). V and J are TRBV19 and TRBJ2-1; TRBD1 agrees at 7 bases. This TCR was recovered from a woman aged 18-30 years in good health and CMV-seropositive. The sequencing input was PBMCs. The CDR3, as DNA: TGTGCCAGTAGTAGATCGACAGGGTTATCAGCCACCCCTCGGTACAATGAGCAGTTCTTC. This encodes CASSRSTGLSATPRYNEQFF.